The 5 T cell receptor beta chains given below trace back to one sample, sequenced in a study of blood T cell repertoires in COVID-19. The table came from immunoSEQ multiplex PCR; TCRdb's copy has only in-frame clones and leaves some out. This table holds about 120,000 clones, over 70% found once. The sample comprised peripheral blood. The receptors stem from a man between 65 and 85 years old with acute or convalescent COVID-19.

This clone was detected only once. This chain connects TRBV4-1 to TRBJ1-3; no clear D gene. Trimming pared 3 bases from V and 4 bases from J, leaving 16 bases between. From germline, CDR1 is MGHRA and CDR2 YSYEKL. The CDR3 is made up of 16 amino acids. CDR3 bases: TGCGCCAGCAGCCATAATACTGCCCTGGTGGGAAACACCATATATTTT. Translation: CASSHNTALVGNTIYF.

The rearrangement links TRBV6-2 or TRBV6-3 to TRBJ1-4, with a possible D match to TRBD1 (6 bases). The CDR3 runs 15 residues. Germline V gives CDR1 MNHEY, CDR2 SVGEGT. Trimming cost V 5 bases and J 8 bases, with 18 bases left between them. CDR3 sequence: CASSPPRGAGEKLFF. The DNA for the CDR3 is TGTGCCAGCAGTCCACCGCGGGGGGCTGGGGAAAAACTGTTTTTT.

The chain has TRBV9 and TRBJ2-7; 9 bases fit TRBD2. This CDR3 is built from 15 residues. J lost 3 bases, V lost 0 bases, and 4 bases had no gene match. In germline, CDR1 is SGDLS, CDR2 YYNGEE. CDR3 DNA: TGTGCCAGCAGCGTAGCGGCGGGGGGGTTCTACGAGCAGTACTTC. It translates to CASSVAAGGFYEQYF.

This clone was observed a handful of times. The rearrangement joins TRBV5-1 to TRBJ2-7, with TRBD1 identical over 7 bases. Looked up from germline, CDR1 is SGHRS and CDR2 is YFSETQ. Losses at the gene ends were 4 bases for V and 0 bases for J; bases not matched to a gene: 13. The CDR3 consists of 17 residues. CDR3 loop: CASSRTPGQVSSYEQYF. CDR3 coding DNA: TGCGCCAGCAGCCGAACCCCCGGACAGGTAAGCTCCTACGAGCAGTACTTC.

The chain recombines TRBV5-1 with TRBJ2-3; no clear D. Trimming left V 2 bases short and J 6 bases short, with 13 bases between. The CDR3 covers 14 residues. The germline gives CDR1 SGHRS, CDR2 YFSETQ. CDR3 amino acids: CASSFGEITDTQYF. In nucleotides, the CDR3 is TGCGCCAGCAGCTTCGGTGAGATTACGGATACGCAGTATTTT.